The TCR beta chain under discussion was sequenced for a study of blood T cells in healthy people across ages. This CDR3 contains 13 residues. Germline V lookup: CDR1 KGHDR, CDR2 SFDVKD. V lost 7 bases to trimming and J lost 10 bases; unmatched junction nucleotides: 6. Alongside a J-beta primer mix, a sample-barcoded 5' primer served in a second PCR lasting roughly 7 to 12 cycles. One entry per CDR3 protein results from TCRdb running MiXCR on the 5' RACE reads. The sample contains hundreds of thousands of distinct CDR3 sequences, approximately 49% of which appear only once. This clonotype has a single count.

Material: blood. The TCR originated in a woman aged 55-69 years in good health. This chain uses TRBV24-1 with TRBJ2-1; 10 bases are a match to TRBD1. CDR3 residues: CATSGQGVREQFF. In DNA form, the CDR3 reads TGTGCCACCAGCGGACAGGGGGTCAGAGAGCAGTTCTTC.